The clone carrying this TCR beta chain has only a few counts. The antigen remains unidentified. This record comes from a study of vaccination and CD4 T cells after COVID-19. Study overall: Cells received overlapping spike peptides from SARS-CoV-2, HCoV-NL63, HCoV-OC43 and HCoV-229E as stimulation.

The CDR3 sequence is 14 residues long. V was pared by 4 bases and J by 5 bases, with 17 bases between. CDR1 and CDR2 from the germline V gene are DFQATT and SNEGSKA (reference sequence). Treatment reported: roughly ten-day PBMC culture with coronavirus spike peptide pools or control peptides (ViraFEST assay). CD4+ T cells that had been cultured provided DNA sequenced with the Oncomine TCR Beta short-read assay. One entry per CDR3 protein results from TCRdb running MiXCR on the PCR reads. The sample has over 13,000 distinct CDR3 sequences, less than 65% seen once. This sequence joins TRBV20-1 and TRBJ2-5; D is uncertain. This TCR came from a human donor who had recovered from COVID-19. The sample in question was CD4+ T cells from blood, cultured in vitro, obtained before SARS-CoV-2 vaccination. The CDR3 DNA follows: TGCAGTGCTACTCGTCGGTGGGGTATGGAGACCCAGTACTTC. This encodes CSATRRWGMETQYF.